This T cell receptor (beta chain) is drawn from a study of shared clonotypes between healthy human individuals. General study findings and limits: Four donors had about 5% of their naive CD4 clonotypes in common. Clonotype sharing across donors was expected to vary with sequencing depth.

In the CD4+ fraction, cells were divided into CD45RA+ naive and CD45RA-negative memory subsets. Sequenced by immunoSEQ multiplex PCR; TCRdb stores in-frame clones only, minus some. Counted here are around 1.5 million clones, approximately 98% occurring once; the ten biggest clones make up about 0.42%. In regard to this clone: Its antigen is not identified.

The CDR3 covers 17 residues. Trimming removed 0 bases from V and 1 base from J; junction bases left unmatched: 6. Per the germline V gene, CDR1 is SGHTA and CDR2 is FQGNSA. This chain links TRBV7-2 with TRBJ2-7, with 10 bases that match TRBD2. Sequencing was carried out using naive CD4+ T cells sorted from blood. As to subset: CD45RA+ positively selected. This clonotype was sampled from a man aged 25-45 years in good health. As DNA, the CDR3 is TGTGCCAGCAGCTTAGCCCCTACTAGCGGGATATCCTACGAGCAGTACTTC. It is translated as CASSLAPTSGISYEQYF.